The clone carrying this TCR beta chain occurred a few times. Data came from immunoSEQ multiplex PCR; TCRdb stores just in-frame clones and leaves some out. The sample has approximately 110,000 clones, about 86% seen once; the top ten hold approximately 4%. This specimen comes from a study of cytomegalovirus exposure and HLA in healthy donors. Germline V lookup: CDR1 MGHRA, CDR2 YSYEKL. CDR3 length: 17 residues. Deletions cut 4 bases from V and 0 bases from J, with 18 bases between. This clonotype originated in a woman younger than 30 in good health and CMV-seropositive. J is TRBJ1-1 and V is TRBV4-1, with a possible D match to TRBD1 (5 bases). Sequencing input: PBMCs. The CDR3 nucleotides read TGCGCCAGCAGCCTCCGACAGACCCTCCAATTGAACACTGAAGCTTTCTTT. Amino acid sequence: CASSLRQTLQLNTEAFF.